These 18 T cell receptor beta chains originate from one sample sequenced in a study of OX40 agonist ivuxolimab in advanced cancers. The protocol was immunoSEQ multiplex PCR, while the TCRdb copy is restricted to in-frame clones and leaves out a portion. The sample lists about 70,000 clones; 78% were seen once. Sample: CD4+ or CD8+ T cells sorted from blood, taken in a trial of the OX40 agonist ivuxolimab. All receptors derive from an adult with an advanced solid tumor such as melanoma, head and neck, liver or kidney cancer.

Turning to this clone: The sample carries other DNA sequences with the same CDR3. V and J are TRBV6-5 and TRBJ1-6; possible D gene TRBD1, 5 bases. V was cut by 4 bases and J by 7 bases, with 8 bases left in between. This CDR3 contains 13 residues. CDR1 is MNHEY, CDR2 SVGAGI, per germline. The CDR3 is CASSSDRNSPLHF. The CDR3 DNA is TGTGCCAGCAGTTCTGACAGAAATTCACCCCTCCACTTT.

This clone was detected many times. The rearrangement uses TRBV5-1 and TRBJ1-2; D not resolved. Trimming pared 0 bases from V and 2 bases from J, leaving 5 bases between. The CDR3 sequence is 13 residues long. Per germline, CDR1 SGHRS and CDR2 YFSETQ. The CDR3 reads CASSLGGNYGYTF. The CDR3, as DNA: TGCGCCAGCAGCTTGGGAGGGAACTATGGCTACACCTTC.

The V call is TRBV6-5, the J call TRBJ2-1; 9 nucleotides match TRBD1. Trimming at V came to 2 bases and at J to 4 bases, leaving 6 bases not matched to a gene. The CDR3 covers 16 residues. Germline V lookup: CDR1 MNHEY, CDR2 SVGAGI. CDR3 nucleotides: TGTGCCAGCAGTTACATCCGGGGACAGGGTTACAATGAGCAGTTCTTC. Amino acids: CASSYIRGQGYNEQFF.

The rearrangement links TRBV5-5 to TRBJ1-5, with 10 bases that match TRBD1. The ends lost 6 bases at V and 2 bases at J; junction bases unmatched: 5. This CDR3 is built from 15 residues. Germline V gene lookup returns CDR1 SGHKS and CDR2 YYEKEE (reference sequence). This CDR3 is CASITGTGGNQPQHF. The CDR3 bases are TGTGCCAGCATCACCGGGACAGGGGGCAATCAGCCCCAGCATTTT.

The V and J genes are TRBV10-2 and TRBJ1-2; tentative D call: TRBD1 (6 bases). This CDR3 has 17 amino acids. Germline CDR1 and CDR2: WSHSY and SAAADI. The ends were cut back, 8 bases at V and 2 bases at J, with 24 bases in the middle. The CDR3 DNA is TGCGCCAGCGGAGAGCGGGGGCAGGCTTTGAAGAACTATGGCTACACCTTC. The encoded protein is CASGERGQALKNYGYTF.

CDR3 sequence reads: CASRPTGAGNTEAFF. The CDR3 DNA reads TGTGCCAGCAGGCCAACAGGGGCAGGGAACACTGAAGCTTTCTTT. The chain links TRBV6-5 to TRBJ1-1; TRBD1 matches at 7 bases. The germline CDR1 and CDR2 sequences are MNHEY and SVGAGI. V shed 6 bases, J shed 1 base, and the junction held 8 bases outside the gene matches. The CDR3 totals 15 residues.

The chain recombines TRBV6-6 with TRBJ2-7, with a tentative D call TRBD1 (6 bases). The germline CDR1 and CDR2 sequences are MNHNY and SVGAGI (reference sequence). Trimming left V 0 bases short and J 11 bases short, with 20 bases between. This CDR3 spans 15 amino acids. The CDR3 region has the DNA TGTGCCAGCAGTTACTCCGGGACACCCCCTGCGCAGGAGTACTTC. Amino acids: CASSYSGTPPAQEYF.

In its sample, this clone is medium-sized. This chain joins TRBV7-2 and TRBJ1-6; tentative D call: TRBD1 (6 bases). Trimming cost V 10 bases and J 8 bases, with 18 bases left between them. This CDR3 region has 14 residues. The germline V gene encodes CDR1 SGHTA and CDR2 FQGNSA. The CDR3 DNA follows: TGTGCCACTTCGCCGTCAGGGGCCCATTCACCCCTCCACTTT. It is translated as CATSPSGAHSPLHF.

This chain uses TRBV5-1 with TRBJ1-1, with 7 nucleotides matching TRBD1. CDR1 SGHRS and CDR2 YFSETQ come from the germline V gene. Losses at the gene ends were 4 bases for V and 5 bases for J; bases not matched to a gene: 11. The CDR3 consists of 15 residues. CDR3 in amino acids: CASSQGGIKGTEAFF. In DNA, the CDR3 is TGCGCCAGCAGCCAGGGGGGGATTAAAGGGACTGAAGCTTTCTTT.

V and J are TRBV29-1 and TRBJ2-5; TRBD2 matches 7 bases. The CDR3 extends over 13 amino acids. Germline lookup yields CDR1 SQVTM and CDR2 ANQGSEA. V shed 4 bases, J shed 7 bases, and the junction held 9 bases outside the gene matches. DNA for the CDR3: TGCAGCGTTGGTCTCGCGGGAGAGGTGACCCAGTACTTC. It specifies CSVGLAGEVTQYF.

This rearrangement joins TRBV5-6 to TRBJ1-1; weak D call: TRBD1 (5 bases). This CDR3 contains 14 residues. Germline values: CDR1 SGHDT, CDR2 YYEEEE. V lost 4 bases, J lost 6 bases, and 16 bases lay in between. This chain's CDR3 is CASSHPSGGAEAFF. CDR3 coding DNA: TGTGCCAGCAGCCACCCGAGCGGGGGGGCTGAAGCTTTCTTT.

This clone was seen only once. The chain uses TRBV5-1 and TRBJ2-1; 7 nucleotides agree with TRBD2. V lost 0 bases, J lost 0 bases, and 3 bases stayed unmatched. The CDR3 consists of 16 residues. Germline loops: CDR1 SGHRS, CDR2 YFSETQ. The CDR3 here is CASSLELADSYNEQFF. The CDR3 DNA reads TGCGCCAGCAGCTTGGAGCTAGCGGACTCCTACAATGAGCAGTTCTTC.

The chain couples TRBV5-8 to TRBJ2-7; D is possibly TRBD2 (6 bases). Germline assignment: CDR1 SGHTS and CDR2 YDEGEE. Trimming took off 0 bases at V and 6 bases at J, with 16 bases between the two ends. The CDR3 loop spans 15 amino acids. The CDR3: CASSLVRGAGGEQYF. CDR3 bases: TGTGCCAGCAGCTTGGTGAGGGGCGCCGGGGGCGAGCAGTACTTC.

The chain has TRBV6-5 and TRBJ2-1, with a possible D match to TRBD2 (5 bases). With 3 bases removed from V and 6 bases from J, the gap between germline ends came to 15 bases. This CDR3 has 15 residues. Germline CDR1 MNHEY, CDR2 SVGAGI. The CDR3 loop is CASSYAGASSNEQFF. CDR3 bases: TGTGCCAGCAGTTATGCGGGTGCGAGTAGCAATGAGCAGTTCTTC.

This clone was counted once. The gene calls are TRBV19 and TRBJ2-5; D perhaps matches TRBD2 (7 bases). The germline V gene encodes CDR1 LNHDA and CDR2 SQIVND (reference sequence). Trimming took off 8 bases at V and 1 base at J, with 11 bases between the two ends. CDR3 length: 13 residues. CDR3 residues: CASGGGGQETQYF. The DNA for the CDR3 is TGTGCCAGTGGAGGGGGGGGCCAAGAGACCCAGTACTTC. Variable domain in full (rest from reference TRBV19 and TRBJ2-5): DGGITQSPKYLFRKEGQNVTLSCEQNLNHDAMYWYRQDPGQGLRLIYYSQIVNDFQKGDIAEGYSVSREKKESFPLTVTSAQKNPTAFYLCASGGGGQETQYFGPGTRLLVL.

For the CDR3, the DNA is TGTGCCAGCTCACCCCGGGCCGACAGGTCTGGGGCCAACGTCCTGACTTTC. Its translation: CASSPRADRSGANVLTF. The chain employs TRBV18 and TRBJ2-6; D may be TRBD1 (6 bases). Germline CDR1 reads KGHSH; CDR2 reads LQKENI. With 3 bases removed from V and 1 base from J, the gap between germline ends came to 13 bases. This CDR3 region has 17 residues.

The rearrangement uses TRBV5-1 and TRBJ2-1, with 7 nucleotides matching TRBD1. Germline V lookup: CDR1 SGHRS, CDR2 YFSETQ. Losses at the gene ends were 4 bases for V and 10 bases for J; bases not matched to a gene: 5. The CDR3 length is 12 residues. DNA of the CDR3: TGCGCCAGCAGCAAGGACAGGAGGGAGCAGTTCTTC. Translation: CASSKDRREQFF.

This chain uses TRBV6-1 with TRBJ2-7; no clear D. Trimming removed 5 bases from V and 4 bases from J, with 9 bases in between. The CDR3 length is 12 residues. Germline loops: CDR1 MNHNS, CDR2 SASEGT. CDR3 DNA: TGTGCCAGCAGTTTACTTGGGTACGAGCAGTACTTC. Translation gives CASSLLGYEQYF.